The next 14 T cell receptor beta chains were all read from a single sample in a study of CD8+CD57+ T cells in acquired aplastic anemia. Those patients picked for sequencing had displayed CD8+CD57+ cell expansion on flow cytometry. Investigators profiled TCR beta VDJ and CDR3 from genomic DNA template. A single record per CDR3 protein comes from TCRdb applying MiXCR to the reads. The sample gives hundreds of thousands of distinct CDR3 sequences, 25% to 40% of which show up once; nearly 0.85% is in the top ten. The sample comprised sorted CD4+, CD8+, or CD8+CD57+ T cells (not recorded which) from PBMCs. The receptors here all came from a human donor with aplastic anemia.

The chain has TRBV30 and TRBJ2-5; 10 nucleotides align to TRBD2. This CDR3 spans 14 amino acids. V lost 1 base to trimming and J lost 3 bases; unmatched junction nucleotides: 2. The V gene's germline CDR1 is GTSNPN and CDR2 SVGIG (reference sequence). CDR3 in DNA: TGTGCCTGGAGTGGGCTAGCGGGAGAAGAGACCCAGTACTTC. Residues: CAWSGLAGEETQYF.

This clonotype was detected ten times or more. The V call is TRBV20-1, the J call TRBJ1-2; D not certain. The length of the CDR3 is 12 residues. V was clipped by 2 bases and J by 2 bases, with 6 bases between them. The germline V gene encodes CDR1 DFQATT and CDR2 SNEGSKA (reference sequence). The CDR3, as DNA: TGCAGTGCTAGACCACGCAACTATGGCTACACCTTC. It yields the protein CSARPRNYGYTF.

This clonotype has more than one count but fewer than ten. The chain combines TRBV7-2 with TRBJ2-6, with D perhaps assigned TRBD1 or TRBD2 (5 bases each). The germline V gene encodes CDR1 SGHTA and CDR2 FQGNSA. This CDR3 comprises 17 residues. Deletions cut 3 bases from V and 0 bases from J, with 12 bases between. CDR3: CASSLGDWSSGANVLTF. The CDR3, as DNA: TGTGCCAGCAGCTTGGGGGATTGGTCCTCTGGGGCCAACGTCCTGACTTTC. The entire variable domain, with the rest obtained from reference TRBV7-2 and TRBJ2-6, is as follows: GAGVSQSPSNKVTEKGKDVELRCDPISGHTALYWYRQSLGQGLEFLIYFQGNSAPDKSGLPSDRFSAERTGGSVSTLTIQRTQQEDSAVYLCASSLGDWSSGANVLTFGAGSRLTVL.

The CDR3: CASGYSRTDTQYF. CDR3 bases: TGTGCCAGTGGCTATAGCCGCACAGATACGCAGTATTTT. The chain has TRBV19 and TRBJ2-3; no clear D. Germline loops: CDR1 LNHDA, CDR2 SQIVND (reference sequence). This CDR3 region has 13 residues. V gave up 8 bases and J gave up 1 base, with 10 bases separating them.

The chain carries TRBV10-3 and TRBJ2-5; perhaps D is TRBD1 or TRBD2 (5 bases each). The germline V gene encodes CDR1 ENHRY and CDR2 SYGVKD. The CDR3 runs 13 residues. V gave up 8 bases and J gave up 4 bases, with 14 bases separating them. The CDR3 protein is CAILKGRSETQYF. The CDR3 DNA is TGTGCCATCTTAAAGGGGAGATCAGAGACCCAGTACTTC.

The V and J genes are TRBV25-1 and TRBJ2-7; D perhaps matches TRBD2 (5 bases). The V gene's germline CDR1 is MGHDK and CDR2 SYGVNS. This CDR3 spans 13 amino acids. The ends were cut back, 4 bases at V and 7 bases at J, with 14 bases in the middle. DNA of the CDR3: TGTGCCAGCAGTGCCCACGGACTGGCGGAGCAGTACTTC. It is translated as CASSAHGLAEQYF.

The sample holds a few counts of this clonotype. Given a much more abundant clone one base away, this may be a read error. The CDR3 DNA sequence: TGTGCCAGCAGGTCCGGAGACAGTGAATCCTCACCCCTCCACTTT. Translating it yields CASRSGDSESSPLHF. The V and J genes are TRBV11-1 and TRBJ1-6; the D gene is possibly TRBD1 (5 bases). In germline, CDR1 is SGHAT, CDR2 FQDESV (reference sequence). Trimming shortened V by 6 bases and J by 10 bases, and 19 bases separated the two germline ends. The CDR3 totals 15 residues.

In DNA, the CDR3 is TGTGCCAGCAGCGTAGAGGGCGGGGGGGCCTACAATGAGCAGTTCTTC. Translating it yields CASSVEGGGAYNEQFF. The rearrangement uses TRBV9 and TRBJ2-7, with TRBD2 identical over 9 bases. The assigned J gene may be wrong: the sequence end matches TRBJ2-1 better. CDR3 length: 16 residues. The germline gives CDR1 SGDLS, CDR2 YYNGEE.

This chain joins TRBV5-4 and TRBJ1-3, with D possibly TRBD1 on 5 matching bases. This CDR3 spans 17 amino acids. V was clipped by 0 bases and J by 0 bases, with 13 bases between them. Germline values: CDR1 SGHNT, CDR2 YYREEE (reference sequence). CDR3 in DNA: TGTGCCAGCAGCTTGGCACGGGACCCTATCTCTGGAAACACCATATATTTT. It yields the protein CASSLARDPISGNTIYF.

This chain uses TRBV10-1 with TRBJ1-2; the D gene is possibly TRBD1 (6 bases). There are 16 residues in the CDR3. Germline-derived CDR1 and CDR2 are WNHNN and SYGVQD (reference sequence). V lost 8 bases, J lost 3 bases, and 22 bases lay in between. The CDR3 region is CASGSRGTPGDYGYTF. The CDR3 nucleotides read TGCGCCAGCGGATCCCGGGGGACACCCGGCGACTATGGCTACACCTTC.

The V and J genes are TRBV3-1 and TRBJ2-6; no firm D call. This CDR3 comprises 14 residues. V shed 3 bases and J shed 1 base, with 4 bases lying between them. Germline V gene data show CDR1 as LGHDT and CDR2 as YNNKEL (reference sequence). CDR3 bases: TGTGCCAGCAGCCACGGTTCTGGGGCCAACGTCCTGACTTTC. This gives the protein CASSHGSGANVLTF.

The sample holds a few counts of this clonotype. The genes are TRBV7-4 and TRBJ2-2; D call uncertain. The germline V gene encodes CDR1 SGHVT and CDR2 SQSDAQ. The V gene lost 7 bases and the J gene lost 1 base, with 10 bases spanning the gap. The CDR3 is 14 residues long. As DNA, the CDR3 is TGTGCCAGCACTCTCGTTTGGAACACCGGGGAGCTGTTTTTT. Protein sequence: CASTLVWNTGELFF.

This clonotype was recorded many times. The chain employs TRBV19 and TRBJ1-6, with 8 bases lining up with TRBD1. CDR1 and CDR2 (germline): LNHDA, SQIVND (reference sequence). The trim removed 5 bases at V and 8 bases at J, leaving 5 bases unmatched. The CDR3 totals 14 residues. In nucleotides, the CDR3 is TGTGCCAGTAGTGACAGGGGCCCGGATTCACCCCTCCACTTT. Translating gives CASSDRGPDSPLHF.

The chain combines TRBV30 with TRBJ2-5; 7 bases align to TRBD1. The CDR3 runs to 13 residues. J gave up 4 bases and V 1 base, and 3 bases lay outside the gene matches. CDR1 and CDR2 (germline): GTSNPN, SVGIG (reference sequence). CDR3 nucleotide sequence: TGTGCCTGGAGTGCAGGGGGACGAGAGACCCAGTACTTC. It encodes CAWSAGGRETQYF.